Below, one T cell receptor beta chain is given with its context. These data come from a study of long-term antiretroviral therapy in people with HIV. Germline-derived CDR1 and CDR2 are MNHEY and SMNVEV (reference sequence). This CDR3 region has 13 residues. V shed 6 bases and J 9 bases; nucleotides not matched to a gene: 10. They ran version v3.0 of the immunoSEQ assay at survey level. TCRdb's copy holds only in-frame clones and misses some; the assay was immunoSEQ multiplex PCR. The sample has some 26,000 clones; about 88% are singletons. The chain recombines TRBV27 with TRBJ2-7, with TRBD1 matching over 8 bases. The receptor was derived from a man aged 35 to 55 with HIV. The sample here was unsorted PBMCs, taken 2.7 years after starting antiretroviral therapy. CDR3 DNA: TGTGCCAGCAGGGATGGACAGGGTCTGGGGCAGTACTTC. Translating it yields CASRDGQGLGQYF.